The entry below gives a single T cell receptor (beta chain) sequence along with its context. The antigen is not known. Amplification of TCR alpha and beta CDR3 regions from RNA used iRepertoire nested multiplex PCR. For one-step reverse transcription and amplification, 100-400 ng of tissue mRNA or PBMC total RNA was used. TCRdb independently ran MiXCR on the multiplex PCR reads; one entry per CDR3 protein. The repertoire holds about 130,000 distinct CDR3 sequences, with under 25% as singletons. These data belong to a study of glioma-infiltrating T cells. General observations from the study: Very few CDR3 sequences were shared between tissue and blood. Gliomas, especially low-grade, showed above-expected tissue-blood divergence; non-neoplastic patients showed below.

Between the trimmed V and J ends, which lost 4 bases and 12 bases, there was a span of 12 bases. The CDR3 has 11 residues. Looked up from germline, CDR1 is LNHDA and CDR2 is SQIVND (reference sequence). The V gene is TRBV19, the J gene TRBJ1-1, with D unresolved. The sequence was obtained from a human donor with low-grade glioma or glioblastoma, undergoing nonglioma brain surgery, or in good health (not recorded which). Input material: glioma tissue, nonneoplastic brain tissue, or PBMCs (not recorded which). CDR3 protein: CASSTRAGPFF. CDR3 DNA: TGTGCCAGTAGTACGCGGGCCGGGCCTTTCTTT.